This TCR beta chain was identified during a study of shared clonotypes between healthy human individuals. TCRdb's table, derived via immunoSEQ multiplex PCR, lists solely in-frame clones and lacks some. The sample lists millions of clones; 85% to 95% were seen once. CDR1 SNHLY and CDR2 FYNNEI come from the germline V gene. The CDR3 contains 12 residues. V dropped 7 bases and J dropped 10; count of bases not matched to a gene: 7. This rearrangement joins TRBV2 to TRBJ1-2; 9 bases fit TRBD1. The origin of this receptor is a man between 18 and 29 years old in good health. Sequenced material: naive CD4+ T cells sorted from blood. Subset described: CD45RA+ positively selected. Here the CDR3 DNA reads TGTGCCAGCACTCTAAGACAGGGGGACTACACCTTC. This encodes CASTLRQGDYTF.